Each of the 31 T cell receptor beta chains below was sequenced from the same sample in a study of T cell clonality in common variable immunodeficiency. Assay: immunoSEQ multiplex PCR; the TCRdb copy retains only in-frame clones and omits some. Observed in the sample are 45,000 to 65,000 clones, none of them singletons. The sequenced sample was peripheral blood mononuclear cells. These receptors all come from a person between 18 and 75 years old in good health.

This clone showed up many times. Coverage ceases 3 residues before the CDR3 finishes, and the germline J gene fills in the end. V is TRBV5-5 and J is TRBJ1-1; D may be TRBD1 (6 bases). Germline CDR1 reads SGHKS; CDR2 reads YYEKEE (reference sequence). V was shortened by 3 bases and J by 1 base, with 13 bases between the two germline ends. The CDR3 has 15 amino acids. The DNA read from the CDR3 is TGTGCCAGCAGCTGGGCGGGACAAACGAACACTGAA. It translates to CASSWAGQTNTE. The full-length CDR3 reads as CASSWAGQTNTEAFF.

The table lists this clone with many counts. Its ends do not fully match the called genes, so a read error is possible. The read gets to within 3 residues of the CDR3 end, and the germline J gene fills in the rest. The chain carries TRBV6-1 and TRBJ1-4, with unresolved D. The CDR3 has 15 amino acids. Germline CDR1 and CDR2: MNHNS and SASEGT. CDR3 bases read: TGTGCCAGCGGTGACCTCTTCGCAACTAATGAAAAA. It yields the protein CASGDLFATNEK. From start to end, the CDR3 is CASGDLFATNEKLFF.

This clone came up many times. The read ends 3 residues early relative to the CDR3; the germline J gene fills the gap. The V and J genes are TRBV6-1 and TRBJ1-1, with D maybe TRBD1 (6 bases). The CDR3 runs 16 residues. V lost 3 bases and J lost 0, with 14 bases in between. The germline CDR1 and CDR2 sequences are MNHNS and SASEGT. The CDR3 bases that were read are TGTGCCAGCAGTGAGGGGACACTTTTTTTGAACACTGAA. Translated, it gives CASSEGTLFLNTE. The full CDR3 reads CASSEGTLFLNTEAFF.

Concerning this clone itself: The read terminates 3 residues before the CDR3 end, so the remaining end is supplied by the germline J gene. This sequence joins TRBV19 and TRBJ1-2; D is possibly TRBD1 (5 bases). Germline V gives CDR1 LNHDA, CDR2 SQIVND (reference sequence). The V gene lost 3 bases and the J gene lost 4 bases, with 18 bases spanning the gap. The CDR3 extends over 16 amino acids. CDR3 DNA, as far as it was read: TGTGCCAGTAGTATGGCCAGGGTTCGCCTGGGCTATGGC. Amino acid sequence: CASSMARVRLGYG. The entire CDR3 reads CASSMARVRLGYGYTF.

On this clone itself: The CDR3 is cut off 3 residues early in the read; its end comes from the germline J gene. The chain joins TRBV10-2 to TRBJ1-2; possible D gene TRBD1, 6 bases. Per the germline V gene, CDR1 is WSHSY and CDR2 is SAAADI. The V end lost 3 bases, the J end lost 5 bases, and 10 bases lay between the germline ends. The length of the CDR3 is 13 residues. The CDR3 loop is CASSDVTGYGYTF. The sequenced CDR3 bases are TGCGCCAGCAGTGATGTGACAGGATATGGC.

This clone was observed at least ten times. This chain's CDR3 is CAWSGTGYNEQYF. The covered CDR3 bases are TGTGCCTGGAGTGGTACAGGTTACAACGAG. The gene calls are TRBV30 and TRBJ2-7, with a possible D match to TRBD1 (5 bases). The observed sequence ends 3 residues before the CDR3 terminus, with the missing tail filled in from the germline J gene. This CDR3 has 13 amino acids. In germline, CDR1 is GTSNPN, CDR2 SVGIG (reference sequence). Trimming shortened V by 1 base and J by 5 bases, and 12 bases separated the two germline ends.

This clone was seen many times. The read is 3 residues too short to cover the CDR3 end, so that end is filled in from the germline J gene. J is TRBJ2-7 and V is TRBV18; 7 bases map to TRBD1. In germline, CDR1 is KGHSH, CDR2 LQKENI. The CDR3 loop spans 14 amino acids. V lost 4 bases and J lost 4; bases outside the gene matches: 7. The CDR3 DNA, read in part, is TGTGCCAGCTCACGGGGGACAGACCGTTACGAG. It codes for CASSRGTDRYE. The whole CDR3 sequence reads CASSRGTDRYEQYF.

Comments on this clone: Read data end 3 residues before the CDR3 end; the end is taken from the germline J gene. This chain uses TRBV7-2 with TRBJ1-1, with 8 nucleotides matching TRBD1. The ends lost 5 bases at V and 0 bases at J; junction bases unmatched: 5. Germline CDR1 SGHTA, CDR2 FQGNSA. CDR3 length: 15 amino acids. CDR3 loop: CASSHRQGMNTEAFF. The CDR3 bases that were read are TGTGCCAGCAGCCACCGACAGGGGATGAACACTGAA.

Concerning this clone: The read finishes 3 residues shy of the CDR3 end, and the germline J gene is used to complete it. The chain employs TRBV5-1 and TRBJ1-5; TRBD1 matches 7 bases. Germline V lookup: CDR1 SGHRS, CDR2 YFSETQ. The CDR3 runs 14 residues. The V and J ends lost 4 bases and 4 bases, in that order; junction bases with no gene match: 5. Here the CDR3 reads CASSGGQPNQPQHF. The part of the CDR3 DNA that was read is TGCGCCAGCAGCGGGGGACAGCCGAATCAGCCC.

This clone came up a few times. The CDR3 goes on 3 residues after the read ends, and that part is filled in from the germline J gene. The chain combines TRBV19 with TRBJ2-7, with TRBD1 matching over 7 bases. V was clipped by 4 bases and J by 4 bases; unmatched bases: 10. CDR1 and CDR2 (germline): LNHDA, SQIVND (reference sequence). CDR3 length equals 15 residues. The covered CDR3 bases are TGTGCCAGTAGTACGGGCCCGACAGGGTTGTACGAG. Protein product: CASSTGPTGLYE. The full CDR3 is CASSTGPTGLYEQYF.

This clone was seen many times. The CDR3 end lies 3 residues beyond the end of the read and is filled in from the germline J gene. This chain uses TRBV10-1 with TRBJ2-4; TRBD2 agrees at 9 bases. Germline V lookup: CDR1 WNHNN, CDR2 SYGVQD (reference sequence). This CDR3 region has 18 residues. V dropped 0 bases and J dropped 4; count of bases not matched to a gene: 10. CDR3 loop: CASSESSTSGQNKNIQYF. The CDR3 bases that were read are TGCGCCAGCAGTGAGTCGAGTACTAGCGGGCAGAATAAAAACATT.

This clone was detected many times. The CDR3 end lies 3 residues beyond the end of the read and is filled in from the germline J gene. The V call is TRBV5-1, the J call TRBJ2-1; D might be TRBD2 (6 bases). The germline V gene has CDR1 SGHRS and CDR2 YFSETQ. Trimming removed 4 bases from V and 5 bases from J, with 19 bases in between. This CDR3 is built from 16 residues. Incomplete CDR3 DNA: TGCGCCAGCAGCCCCAACCAGGGAGGATCACACAATGAG. Protein product: CASSPNQGGSHNE. The whole CDR3 protein reads CASSPNQGGSHNEQFF.

This clone has at least ten counts. The CDR3 end lies 3 residues beyond the end of the read and is filled in from the germline J gene. The chain joins TRBV20-1 to TRBJ2-7, with TRBD2 matching over 10 bases. The V and J ends lost 2 bases and 2 bases, in that order; junction bases with no gene match: 3. The CDR3 is 14 amino acids. Germline CDR1 is DFQATT and CDR2 is SNEGSKA (reference sequence). The CDR3 reads CSARIAGGAYEQYF. CDR3 DNA, as far as it was read: TGCAGTGCTAGAATAGCGGGGGGAGCCTACGAG.

This clone was observed at least ten times. The sequenced fragment ends 3 residues before the CDR3 boundary, so the rest is inferred from the germline J gene. The gene calls are TRBV29-1 and TRBJ1-1; perhaps TRBD1 as D (6 bases). V dropped 4 bases and J dropped 1 base, with 16 bases sitting between them. The CDR3 spans 15 residues. Germline V CDR1 and CDR2: SQVTM, ANQGSEA. The part of the CDR3 DNA that was read is TGCAGCGTTGCTAGGCAGGGAGGGGGGAACACTGAA. Its translation: CSVARQGGGNTE. The CDR3 in its entirety is CSVARQGGGNTEAFF.

This clone was found a few times. CDR3 DNA, as far as it was read: TGTGCCAGCTCACGACCGACAGTTAACACTGAA. It codes for CASSRPTVNTE. In full, the CDR3 is CASSRPTVNTEAFF. The V call is TRBV18, the J call TRBJ1-1; TRBD1 is a possible D gene (5 bases). Read data end 3 residues before the CDR3 end; the end is taken from the germline J gene. The CDR3 runs to 14 residues. Germline V gene lookup returns CDR1 KGHSH and CDR2 LQKENI. Between the trimmed V and J ends, which lost 4 bases and 2 bases, there was a span of 11 bases.

This clone was seen a few times. The read terminates 3 residues before the CDR3 end, so the remaining end is supplied by the germline J gene. The rearrangement uses TRBV6-4 and TRBJ1-6; 8 positions agree with TRBD1. Germline V lookup: CDR1 MRHNA, CDR2 SNTAGT. CDR3 length equals 14 residues. The ends lost 3 bases at V and 5 bases at J; junction bases unmatched: 0. CDR3 DNA (partial): TGTGCCAGCAGTGAGACAGGGGATAATTCACCC. Translation: CASSETGDNSP. The whole CDR3 protein reads CASSETGDNSPLHF.

This clone came up many times. The read halts 3 residues ahead of the CDR3 end, with the missing end drawn from the germline J gene. The gene calls are TRBV5-1 and TRBJ1-1; D unresolved. Germline values: CDR1 SGHRS, CDR2 YFSETQ. CDR3 length: 15 amino acids. The sequenced CDR3 bases are TGCGCCAGCAGCTTGGACGGGTCCAACGTACTCGAA. Protein sequence: CASSLDGSNVLE. The entire CDR3 reads CASSLDGSNVLEAFF. Together with reference TRBV5-1 and TRBJ1-1, the CDR3 gives the full variable domain: KAGVTQTPRYLIKTRGQQVTLSCSPISGHRSVSWYQQTPGQGLQFLFEYFSETQRNKGNFPGRFSGRQFSNSRSEMNVSTLELGDSALYLCASSLDGSNVLEAFFGQGTRLTVV.

This clone has a count of ten or more. The CDR3 end falls 3 residues outside the read, so it is completed with the germline J gene. V gene TRBV6-2 or TRBV6-3 combines with J gene TRBJ2-7, with D possibly being TRBD2 (6 bases). The germline V gene encodes CDR1 MNHEY and CDR2 SVGEGT. Trimming stripped 6 bases from V and 0 bases from J, with 15 bases between. The CDR3 totals 15 residues. The sequenced part of the CDR3 DNA is TGTGCCAGCAGCCCCCGGGGGACCCACTCCTACGAG. As protein: CASSPRGTHSYE. The whole CDR3 is CASSPRGTHSYEQYF.

This clone was counted many times. The sequence runs out 3 residues before the end of the CDR3; the remainder is reconstructed from the germline J gene. The V and J genes are TRBV7-8 and TRBJ1-6; D is unclear. V lost 1 base and J lost 9, with 10 bases in between. Germline CDR1 reads SGHVS; CDR2 reads FQNEAQ. The CDR3 length is 14 residues. The CDR3 bases that were read are TGTGCCAGCAGCTTAGGCCAGGTGGCTTCACCC. Its translation: CASSLGQVASP. The whole CDR3 protein reads CASSLGQVASPLHF.

The CDR3 spells CASSLGAFGTEQFF. The CDR3 bases that were read are TGCGCCAGCAGCTTGGGGGCCTTCGGAACTGAG. V gene TRBV5-1 combines with J gene TRBJ2-1; D gene ambiguous. The read terminates 3 residues before the CDR3 end, so the remaining end is supplied by the germline J gene. With 0 bases removed from V and 9 bases from J, the gap between germline ends came to 13 bases. The CDR3 has 14 residues. CDR1 and CDR2 (germline): SGHRS, YFSETQ. The full variable domain, in which reference TRBV5-1 and TRBJ2-1 provide the parts outside the CDR3, is KAGVTQTPRYLIKTRGQQVTLSCSPISGHRSVSWYQQTPGQGLQFLFEYFSETQRNKGNFPGRFSGRQFSNSRSEMNVSTLELGDSALYLCASSLGAFGTEQFFGPGTRLTVL.

This clone has a handful of counts. The CDR3 goes on 3 residues after the read ends, and that part is filled in from the germline J gene. The chain uses TRBV2 and TRBJ2-5; D perhaps matches TRBD2 (5 bases). Germline V gene lookup returns CDR1 SNHLY and CDR2 FYNNEI. The CDR3 covers 11 residues. The ends were cut back, 8 bases at V and 5 bases at J, with 9 bases in the middle. The sequenced CDR3 bases are TGTGCCAGCCGGGGAGTGGAGACC. Residues: CASRGVET. The full-length CDR3 reads as CASRGVETQYF.

This clone has at least ten counts. The CDR3 is cut off 3 residues early in the read; its end comes from the germline J gene. The chain is built from TRBV20-1 and TRBJ2-3, with 8 bases matching TRBD2. The germline V gene encodes CDR1 DFQATT and CDR2 SNEGSKA (reference sequence). The trim removed 0 bases at V and 2 bases at J, leaving 7 bases unmatched. The CDR3 loop spans 16 amino acids. CDR3: CSARDFLAGLTDTQYF. The sequenced CDR3 bases are TGCAGTGCTAGAGATTTTCTAGCGGGTCTCACAGATACG.

The sample holds a few counts of this clone. The CDR3 goes on 3 residues after the read ends, and that part is filled in from the germline J gene. This chain uses TRBV29-1 with TRBJ1-5; D possibly corresponds to TRBD1 (5 bases). The CDR3 is made up of 15 amino acids. Trimming left V 5 bases short and J 1 base short, with 15 bases between. Germline assignment: CDR1 SQVTM and CDR2 ANQGSEA. The covered CDR3 bases are TGCAGCGTTAGGTCCGTGACAGCGAGCAATCAGCCC. Its translation is CSVRSVTASNQP. The complete CDR3 protein is CSVRSVTASNQPQHF. The full variable domain, in which reference TRBV29-1 and TRBJ1-5 provide the parts outside the CDR3, is SAVISQKPSRDICQRGTSLTIQCQVDSQVTMMFWYRQQPGQSLTLIATANQGSEATYESGFVIDKFPISRPNLTFSTLTVSNMSPEDSSIYLCSVRSVTASNQPQHFGDGTRLSIL.

This clone has a count of ten or more. The read stops 3 residues short of the end of the CDR3; the missing end is completed from the germline J gene. This sequence joins TRBV2 and TRBJ2-5; D gene uncertain. Trimming shortened V by 3 bases and J by 4 bases, and 9 bases separated the two germline ends. CDR3 length: 13 residues. The V gene's germline CDR1 is SNHLY and CDR2 FYNNEI. This chain's CDR3 is CASSDSELETQYF. CDR3 DNA (partial): TGTGCCAGCAGTGATTCAGAATTAGAGACC.

To note about this clone: An end of the junction differs from the germline gene, which may be a read error. Read data end 3 residues before the CDR3 end; the end is taken from the germline J gene. The chain is built from TRBV7-7 and TRBJ2-5; perhaps TRBD1 as D (5 bases). The CDR3 consists of 14 residues. From germline, CDR1 is SSHAT and CDR2 FNYEAQ (reference sequence). Partial CDR3 DNA: TGTGCTAGCAGCTTAGAAGGGGTTTTAGGGACC. Translation: CASSLEGVLGT. The full CDR3 is CASSLEGVLGTQYF.

This clone appeared many times. The CDR3 goes on 3 residues after the read ends, and that part is filled in from the germline J gene. The V and J genes are TRBV5-6 and TRBJ1-5; TRBD1 might be the D (6 bases). The CDR3 is 14 residues long. V lost 4 bases and J 3 bases, leaving 11 bases between the germline ends. The V gene's germline CDR1 is SGHDT and CDR2 YYEEEE. The CDR3 DNA, read in part, is TGTGCCAGCAGCCGTACAGGGTACAATCAGCCC. The encoded protein is CASSRTGYNQP. The CDR3 as a whole reads CASSRTGYNQPQHF.

This clone appeared a few times. The DNA ends 3 residues before the CDR3 does, and the rest of the CDR3 is filled in from the germline J gene. The rearrangement uses TRBV19 and TRBJ2-2, with a weak D call TRBD1 (5 bases). There are 14 residues in the CDR3. V lost 4 bases, J lost 4 bases, and 10 bases lay in between. CDR1 and CDR2 (germline): LNHDA, SQIVND (reference sequence). CDR3 DNA, as far as it was read: TGTGCCAGTAGTACTCGACAGATCACCGGGGAG. This encodes CASSTRQITGE. In full, the CDR3 is CASSTRQITGELFF.

This clone was detected many times. Sequencing ends 3 residues short of the CDR3 end; the germline J gene provides the rest. The rearrangement links TRBV3-1 (or the pseudogene TRBV3-2) to TRBJ2-2; 15 bases line up with TRBD2. With 5 bases clipped from V and 2 bases from J, the junction kept 6 bases outside the gene matches. The length of the CDR3 is 18 residues. The germline gives CDR1 LGHDT, CDR2 YNNKEL (reference sequence). The CDR3 sequence: CASSYGLAGGLNTGELFF. The sequenced part of the CDR3 DNA is TGTGCCAGCAGCTACGGACTAGCGGGGGGGCTTAACACCGGGGAG.

This clone was recorded many times. Read coverage stops 3 residues before the CDR3 terminus; the germline J gene supplies the remainder. This sequence joins TRBV6-2 or TRBV6-3 and TRBJ2-7; 7 bases map to TRBD1. The CDR3 consists of 15 residues. Germline trimming cut 8 bases from V and 5 bases from J; bases unmatched to any gene: 15. From germline, CDR1 is MNHEY and CDR2 SVGEGT. CDR3 DNA (partial): TGTGCCAGCCTAACGCCCCGACAGGGAACTAACGAG. This gives the protein CASLTPRQGTNE. The whole CDR3 protein reads CASLTPRQGTNEQYF.

This clone was counted at least ten times. The read stops 3 residues short of the end of the CDR3; the missing end is completed from the germline J gene. This chain uses TRBV30 with TRBJ2-3, with 12 nucleotides matching TRBD2. This CDR3 is built from 14 residues. The V and J ends lost 1 base and 4 bases, in that order; junction bases with no gene match: 0. Germline V CDR1 and CDR2: GTSNPN, SVGIG (reference sequence). CDR3 sequence: CAWSGLAGADTQYF. The sequenced part of the CDR3 DNA is TGTGCCTGGAGTGGACTAGCGGGAGCAGATACG. Complete variable domain (other parts from reference TRBV30 and TRBJ2-3): SQTIHQWPATLVQPVGSPLSLECTVEGTSNPNLYWYRQAAGRGLQLLFYSVGIGQISSEVPQNLSASRPQDRQFILSSKKLLLSDSGFYLCAWSGLAGADTQYFGPGTRLTVL.

At least ten counts were recorded for this clone. The sequence runs out 3 residues before the end of the CDR3; the remainder is reconstructed from the germline J gene. This chain connects TRBV30 to TRBJ1-4; D not certain. V was trimmed by 1 base and J by 5 bases, leaving 17 bases between them. Germline CDR1 reads GTSNPN; CDR2 reads SVGIG (reference sequence). The length of the CDR3 is 16 residues. The CDR3 region is CAWSGKDGPGNEKLFF. The part of the CDR3 DNA that was read is TGTGCCTGGAGTGGAAAGGACGGGCCGGGGAATGAAAAA. The entire variable domain, with the rest obtained from reference TRBV30 and TRBJ1-4, is as follows: SQTIHQWPATLVQPVGSPLSLECTVEGTSNPNLYWYRQAAGRGLQLLFYSVGIGQISSEVPQNLSASRPQDRQFILSSKKLLLSDSGFYLCAWSGKDGPGNEKLFFGSGTQLSVL.